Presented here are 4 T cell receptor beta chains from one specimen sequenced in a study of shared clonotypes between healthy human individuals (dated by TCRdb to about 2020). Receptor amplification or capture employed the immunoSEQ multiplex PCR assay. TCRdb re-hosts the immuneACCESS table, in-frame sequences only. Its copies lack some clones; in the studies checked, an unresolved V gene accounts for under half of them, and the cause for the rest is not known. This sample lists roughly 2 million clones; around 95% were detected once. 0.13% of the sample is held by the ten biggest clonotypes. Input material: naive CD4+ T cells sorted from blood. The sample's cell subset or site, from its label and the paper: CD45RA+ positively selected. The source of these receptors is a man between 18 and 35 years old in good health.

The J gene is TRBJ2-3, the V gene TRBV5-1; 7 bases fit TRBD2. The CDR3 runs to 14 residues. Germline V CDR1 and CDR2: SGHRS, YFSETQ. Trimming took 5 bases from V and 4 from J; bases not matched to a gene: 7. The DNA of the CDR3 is TGCGCCAGCAGAGCGGGGTTCACCCCAGATACGCAGTATTTT. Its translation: CASRAGFTPDTQYF. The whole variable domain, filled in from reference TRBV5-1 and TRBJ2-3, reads KAGVTQTPRYLIKTRGQQVTLSCSPISGHRSVSWYQQTPGQGLQFLFEYFSETQRNKGNFPGRFSGRQFSNSRSEMNVSTLELGDSALYLCASRAGFTPDTQYFGPGTRLTVL.

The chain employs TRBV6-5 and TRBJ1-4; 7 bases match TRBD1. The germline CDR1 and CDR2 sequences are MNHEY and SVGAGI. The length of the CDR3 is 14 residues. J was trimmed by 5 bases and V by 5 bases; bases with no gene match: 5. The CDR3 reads CASSLQGLNEKLFF. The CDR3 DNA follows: TGTGCCAGCAGTCTACAGGGGCTGAATGAAAAACTGTTTTTT.

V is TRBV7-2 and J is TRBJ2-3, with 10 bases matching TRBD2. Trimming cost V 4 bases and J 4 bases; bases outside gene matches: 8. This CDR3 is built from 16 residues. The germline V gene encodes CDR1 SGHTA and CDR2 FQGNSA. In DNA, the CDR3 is TGTGCCAGCAGCTCACTAGCGGGATCGGTTGCAGATACGCAGTATTTT. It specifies CASSSLAGSVADTQYF.

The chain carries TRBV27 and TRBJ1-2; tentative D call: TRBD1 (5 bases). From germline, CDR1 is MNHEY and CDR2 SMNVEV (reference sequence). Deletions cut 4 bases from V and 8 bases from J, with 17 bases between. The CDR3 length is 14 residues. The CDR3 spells CASSSRGTDGGYTF. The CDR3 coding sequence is TGTGCCAGCAGTTCGAGAGGGACCGACGGAGGCTACACCTTC.